This T cell receptor (beta chain) was retrieved from a study of shared clonotypes between healthy human individuals. Study-wide results and caveats: Incompleteness in sorted-subset sequencing, despite large depth, was shown by rarefaction.

V shed 7 bases and J shed 2 bases, with 24 bases lying between them. Germline assignment: CDR1 MDHEN and CDR2 SYDVKM. The CDR3 covers 17 residues. On this clone itself: The antigen is unknown.

On sorted subsets, replicate PCRs used about 0.2 ug DNA, or some 28,000 T cell genomes. The authors' processing: Filtering differed since immunoSEQ provided only junctions, with no quality scores. Sequencing used immunoSEQ multiplex PCR; TCRdb keeps in-frame clones, though not all of them. That table supplies the V and J calls and clone size; D and trimming were determined from the DNA. The table shows about 670,000 clones, with 55% to 75% occurring only once. The TCR sequence derives from a woman in her twenties or thirties in good health. V usage is TRBV28 and J usage is TRBJ2-7, with D perhaps assigned TRBD1 or TRBD2 (5 bases each). Source material: memory CD4+ T cells sorted from blood. The sample's subset: CD45RA-negative fraction. Written as DNA, the CDR3 is TGTGCCAGCAACATGAAACCGGGACCAAAATCCCCCTACGAGCAGTACTTC. This sequence encodes CASNMKPGPKSPYEQYF.